This entry is about one T cell receptor (beta chain). CDR3 size: 16 residues. CDR1 is KGHSH, CDR2 LQKENI, per germline. The data belong to a study of cytotoxic CD8 clonotypes in ibrutinib-treated CLL. Study in general: Per sample, productive templates averaged 255,043 and productive rearrangements averaged 94,082.

TCRdb's copy holds only in-frame clones and misses some; the assay was immunoSEQ multiplex PCR. The data show 55,000 to 80,000 clones, approximately 57% seen once. The specimen was PBMCs, collected after 12 months of ibrutinib treatment. The source of this sequence is a human donor with chronic lymphocytic leukemia. This chain uses TRBV18 with TRBJ2-5; TRBD1 might be the D (6 bases). The assigned J gene may be wrong: the sequence end matches TRBJ2-7 better. CDR3 bases: TGTGCCAGCTCATCTCGGACAGAGTTTCATTCCTACGAGCAGTACTTC. Protein product: CASSSRTEFHSYEQYF.